The rows below give T cell receptor beta chains drawn from one sample of a study of cytomegalovirus exposure and HLA in healthy donors. The repertoire was sequenced with immunoSEQ multiplex PCR; TCRdb's copy has only in-frame clones and lacks some. This sample has fewer than 150,000 clones, with about 74% found just once. Input material: PBMCs. All receptors come from a woman aged 40-49 years in good health and CMV-seropositive. Each CDR3 is given with its conserved first and last residue. Fields, in order: J gene, V gene, CDR3 protein.

J: TRBJ2-7; V: TRBV27; CDR3: CASSLAAASSYEQYF
J: TRBJ2-5; V: TRBV29-1; CDR3: CSVGGLAGPGGQYF
J: TRBJ2-2; V: TRBV5-1; CDR3: CASSPGGLVPGPGELFF
J: TRBJ2-1; V: TRBV5-4; CDR3: CASTTHQPGLAGAGRQFF
J: TRBJ2-1; V: TRBV9; CDR3: CASSPRTSGVLAGNEQFF
J: TRBJ1-1; V: TRBV6-7; CDR3: CASSRTRGHWNTEAFF
J: TRBJ1-2; V: TRBV4-1; CDR3: CASSQGQDYGYTF
J: TRBJ2-7; V: TRBV27; CDR3: CASGPGGGYEQYF
J: TRBJ2-5; V: TRBV6-6; CDR3: CASSYGQGARGTQYF
J: TRBJ2-5; V: TRBV7-6; CDR3: CASSLAQLAGGQQETQYF
J: TRBJ2-3; V: TRBV29-1; CDR3: CSVEWLAPSTDTQYF
J: TRBJ2-7; V: TRBV4-2; CDR3: CASSQRTGGYEQYF
J: TRBJ2-5; V: TRBV5-1; CDR3: CASSLGGGSETQYF
J: TRBJ2-5; V: TRBV19; CDR3: CASSIQGQETQYF
J: TRBJ1-2; V: TRBV5-1; CDR3: CASSLNTGDGYTF
J: TRBJ2-4; V: TRBV11-2; CDR3: CASSLALGGQGAKNIQYF
J: -; V: TRBV10-3; CDR3: CAISPTGTSGHEQYF
J: TRBJ2-7; V: TRBV5-6; CDR3: CASSYSYEQYF
J: TRBJ2-1; V: TRBV7-9; CDR3: CASSLTSGRIYNEQFF
J: TRBJ2-1; V: TRBV19; CDR3: CASSIIPSEQFF
J: TRBJ2-3; V: TRBV7-2; CDR3: CASSLPGTGGDTQYF
J: TRBJ2-5; V: TRBV30; CDR3: CAWGSGSSGETQYF
J: TRBJ2-7; V: TRBV19; CDR3: CASSVTGVEQYF
J: TRBJ1-5; V: TRBV10-3; CDR3: CAISAIGLKGEQPQHF
J: TRBJ1-2; V: TRBV5-6; CDR3: CASSLVSGWDYTF
J: TRBJ1-1; V: TRBV5-1; CDR3: CASSLAGTLMTFF
J: TRBJ2-7; V: TRBV30; CDR3: CAWSVRWRTYEQYF
J: TRBJ1-1; V: TRBV6-1; CDR3: CASREQGMSTEAFF
J: TRBJ2-2; V: TRBV5-1; CDR3: CASSLDPANTGELFF
J: TRBJ1-6; V: TRBV6-1; CDR3: CASGTGGYNSPLHF
J: TRBJ2-5; V: TRBV30; CDR3: CAWRTGGGETQYF
J: TRBJ1-6; V: TRBV6-1; CDR3: CASSENPKQRLHF
J: TRBJ1-2; V: TRBV20-1; CDR3: CSARGGDGYTF
J: TRBJ2-5; V: TRBV4-1; CDR3: CASSLEPLAGGQETQYF
J: TRBJ2-7; V: TRBV15; CDR3: CATSRVLDTRYEQYF
J: TRBJ1-3; V: TRBV9; CDR3: CASSGVILNTIYF
J: TRBJ2-1; V: TRBV7-2; CDR3: CASSLVPSGGNNEQFF
J: TRBJ2-1; V: TRBV4-2; CDR3: CASSQQLFGNEQFF
J: TRBJ2-7; V: TRBV19; CDR3: CASSSGRGRHEQYF
J: TRBJ1-2; V: TRBV30; CDR3: CAFLGGAAGYTF
J: TRBJ2-7; V: TRBV5-5; CDR3: CASSMGQGGYEQYF
J: TRBJ1-2; V: TRBV7-9; CDR3: CASSLGGQPYGYTF
J: TRBJ2-5; V: TRBV29-1; CDR3: CSETGQGETQYF
J: TRBJ2-5; V: TRBV5-6; CDR3: CASSLALQGQYF
J: TRBJ2-2; V: TRBV2; CDR3: CASSETGSGSGELFF
J: TRBJ1-1; V: TRBV6-6; CDR3: CASSPNRNTEAFF
J: TRBJ1-2; V: TRBV7-2; CDR3: CASRSGQGARGYTF
J: TRBJ2-5; V: TRBV7-2; CDR3: CASSLAIGRGETQYF
J: TRBJ1-2; V: TRBV5-4; CDR3: CASSLGGTGMTNYGYTF
J: TRBJ1-4; V: TRBV6-1; CDR3: CASREGGQGRKLFF
J: TRBJ2-1; V: TRBV29-1; CDR3: CSGLRLAGNEQFF
J: TRBJ2-7; V: TRBV20-1; CDR3: CSAAGLYEQYF
J: TRBJ2-5; V: TRBV12-1; CDR3: CASSPDSGLGKETQYF
J: TRBJ2-5; V: TRBV7-2; CDR3: CASSFDRGYGETQYF
J: TRBJ2-5; V: TRBV29-1; CDR3: CSVEDTGGQETQYF
J: TRBJ2-7; V: TRBV7-9; CDR3: CALGGTSGRAWSSEQYF
J: TRBJ2-1; V: TRBV21-1; CDR3: CASSKKDGTRGSNEQFF
J: TRBJ2-5; V: TRBV5-4; CDR3: CASSLRQGQETQYF
J: TRBJ2-5; V: TRBV14; CDR3: CASSPGHGSEETQYF
J: TRBJ1-6; V: TRBV30; CDR3: CAWRKGRDNSPLHF